This TCR beta chain was identified during a study of blood T cells in healthy people across ages. Germline CDR1 and CDR2: MGHRA and YSYEKL. There are 14 residues in the CDR3. Between the trimmed V and J ends, which lost 0 bases and 5 bases, there was a span of 8 bases. A sample-barcoded 5' primer and a J-beta primer mix were used in a second PCR of roughly 6 to 11 cycles. One entry per CDR3 protein results from TCRdb running MiXCR on the 5' RACE reads. Of over 1,300,000 distinct CDR3 sequences in the sample, around 59% were seen once. This clonotype was obtained from a man aged 18 to 29 in good health. The V gene is TRBV4-1, the J gene TRBJ2-1, with D uncertain. Sequencing was done on a sample of blood. CDR3 sequence (DNA): TGCGCCAGCAGCCAAGAGTGGCGGAACAATGAGCAGTTCTTC. It translates to CASSQEWRNNEQFF.